A selection of T cell receptor beta chains follows, all from one sample in a study of T cells in Graves' hyperthyroidism and ophthalmopathy. Using its own MiXCR run on the multiplex PCR reads, TCRdb lists one record per CDR3 protein. Seen here are about 590,000 distinct CDR3 sequences, 12% to 15% observed once, and the top ten hold about 7%. Specimen: blood. The receptors come from a young woman with Graves' ophthalmopathy. Each CDR3 is given with its conserved first and last residue. D genes are given only for firm matches. Where a row states a size, it is once, few, many or the class of an expanded clone; other rows omit it.

D: -
size: many
J: TRBJ2-1
V: TRBV12-3/TRBV12-4
CDR3: CASSSAGAFSLVNEQFF
DNA: TGTGCCAGCAGTTCAGCAGGGGCATTTAGTCTAGTTAATGAGCAGTTCTTC

D: TRBD1
size: many
J: TRBJ2-1
V: TRBV24-1
CDR3: CATSDSQDRVIAYNEQFF
DNA: TGTGCCACCAGTGATTCCCAGGACAGGGTGATTGCCTACAATGAGCAGTTCTTC

D: TRBD1
size: -
J: TRBJ1-1
V: TRBV12-3/TRBV12-4
CDR3: CASSFIGQGNTEAFF
DNA: TGTGCCAGCAGTTTTATCGGACAGGGGAACACTGAAGCTTTCTTT

D: -
size: few
J: TRBJ1-2
V: TRBV12-3/TRBV12-4
CDR3: CASSLSQQYGYTF
DNA: TGTGCCAGCAGTTTGAGTCAGCAGTATGGCTACACCTTC

D: TRBD1
size: many
J: TRBJ2-1
V: TRBV6-5
CDR3: CASSYGTGRYNEQFF
DNA: TGTGCCAGCAGTTACGGGACAGGGAGGTACAATGAGCAGTTCTTC

D: -
size: many
J: TRBJ1-2
V: TRBV7-8
CDR3: CASSVTFSYGYTF
DNA: TGTGCCAGCAGCGTAACCTTCAGCTATGGCTACACCTTC

D: TRBD1
size: many
J: TRBJ2-7
V: TRBV6-1
CDR3: CASNGQGGPYEQYF
DNA: TGTGCCAGCAACGGACAGGGTGGGCCCTACGAGCAGTACTTC

D: -
size: many
J: TRBJ1-4
V: TRBV18
CDR3: CASSPRANEKLFF
DNA: TGTGCCAGCTCACCAAGGGCTAATGAAAAACTGTTTTTT

D: -
size: few
J: TRBJ1-4
V: TRBV25-1
CDR3: CASRDKGNEKLFF
DNA: TGTGCCAGCAGGGACAAGGGGAATGAAAAACTGTTTTTT

D: -
size: few
J: TRBJ2-1
V: TRBV4-1
CDR3: CASSRHLGGEQFF
DNA: TGCGCCAGCAGCCGACACCTAGGGGGTGAGCAGTTCTTC

D: -
size: many
J: TRBJ2-7
V: TRBV7-2
CDR3: CASSLAGSTAYEQYF
DNA: TGTGCCAGCAGCCTAGCCGGGAGCACGGCCTACGAGCAGTACTTC

D: TRBD2
size: many
J: TRBJ2-1
V: TRBV7-6
CDR3: CASSSSTGGQFF
DNA: TGTGCCAGCAGCTCCTCCACGGGGGGGCAGTTCTTC

D: TRBD1
size: few
J: TRBJ2-2
V: TRBV12-3/TRBV12-4
CDR3: CAIAVGTGVTGELFF
DNA: TGTGCCATAGCAGTAGGGACAGGGGTCACCGGGGAGCTGTTTTTT

D: TRBD2
size: many
J: TRBJ2-7
V: TRBV5-1
CDR3: CASSRAGYTYEQYF
DNA: TGCGCCAGCAGCAGAGCGGGATACACCTACGAGCAGTACTTC

D: -
size: -
J: TRBJ2-7
V: TRBV2
CDR3: CASTEFRGDSLEQYF
DNA: TGTGCCAGCACCGAGTTCAGGGGCGACTCCCTCGAGCAGTACTTC

D: -
size: many
J: TRBJ2-7
V: TRBV11-2
CDR3: CASSLAVGEQYF
DNA: TGTGCCAGCAGCTTAGCCGTCGGCGAGCAGTACTTC

D: -
size: many
J: TRBJ1-1
V: TRBV2
CDR3: CASILVLSTEAFF
DNA: -

D: TRBD2
size: many
J: TRBJ2-1
V: TRBV6-1
CDR3: CASSPGTSLDEQFF
DNA: TGTGCCAGCAGCCCCGGGACTAGCTTGGATGAGCAGTTCTTC

D: TRBD1
size: few
J: TRBJ1-3
V: TRBV20-1
CDR3: CSARDMDRGQGTIYF
DNA: TGCAGTGCTAGAGATATGGACAGGGGGCAAGGCACCATATATTTT

D: TRBD1
size: many
J: TRBJ2-1
V: TRBV27
CDR3: CASSSPVAGGRRDEQFF
DNA: TGTGCCAGCAGTTCCCCGGTGGCAGGGGGCCGTCGGGATGAGCAGTTCTTC

D: -
size: -
J: TRBJ1-3
V: TRBV6-1
CDR3: CASSFTLLGNTIYF
DNA: TGTGCCAGCAGTTTCACCCTCCTGGGAAACACCATATATTTT

D: -
size: many
J: TRBJ2-7
V: TRBV18
CDR3: CASSPTRTVYEQYF
DNA: TGTGCCAGCTCACCCACAAGGACAGTCTACGAGCAGTACTTC

D: -
size: -
J: TRBJ2-7
V: TRBV7-9
CDR3: CASSFFSGAPLYEQYF
DNA: TGTGCCAGCAGCTTTTTTTCGGGCGCCCCTCTCTACGAGCAGTACTTC

D: -
size: -
J: TRBJ2-1
V: TRBV19
CDR3: CASRRVGSATNEQFF
DNA: TGTGCCAGTAGAAGGGTTGGTAGCGCCACCAATGAGCAGTTCTTC

D: -
size: -
J: TRBJ2-3
V: TRBV19
CDR3: CASIGRPGVGGDTQYF
DNA: TGTGCCAGTATTGGGCGGCCTGGGGTCGGAGGAGATACGCAGTATTTT

D: TRBD1
size: many
J: TRBJ1-2
V: TRBV6-2/TRBV6-3
CDR3: CASKGQGYGYTF
DNA: TGTGCCAGCAAGGGACAGGGATATGGCTACACCTTC

D: -
size: many
J: TRBJ1-2
V: TRBV6-1
CDR3: CASTTNLSGYTF
DNA: TGTGCCAGCACGACGAACCTGAGTGGCTACACCTTC

D: -
size: many
J: TRBJ1-1
V: TRBV28
CDR3: CASSLSQIFNTEAFF
DNA: TGTGCCAGCAGTTTATCCCAGATCTTTAACACTGAAGCTTTCTTT

D: TRBD2
size: -
J: TRBJ2-1
V: TRBV10-3
CDR3: CAISGEAGGGVNNEQFF
DNA: TGTGCCATCAGTGGAGAGGCGGGAGGCGGGGTAAACAATGAGCAGTTCTTC

D: -
size: -
J: TRBJ2-3
V: TRBV5-1
CDR3: CASSLEWADTQYF
DNA: TGCGCCAGCAGCTTGGAATGGGCAGATACGCAGTATTTT

D: -
size: many
J: TRBJ2-5
V: TRBV20-1
CDR3: CSARDRSGPKETQYF
DNA: TGCAGTGCTAGAGATAGGTCAGGGCCTAAAGAGACCCAGTACTTC

D: TRBD2
size: many
J: TRBJ2-4
V: TRBV28
CDR3: CASSLSSGRAVAKNIQYF
DNA: TGTGCCAGCAGTTTATCCAGCGGGAGGGCCGTGGCCAAAAACATTCAGTACTTC

D: -
size: few
J: TRBJ2-1
V: TRBV30
CDR3: CAWSTSGSYNEQFF
DNA: TGTGCCTGGAGTACGAGCGGATCCTACAATGAGCAGTTCTTC

D: -
size: many
J: TRBJ2-7
V: TRBV27
CDR3: CASSLRGSYEQYF
DNA: TGTGCCAGCAGTTTACGAGGATCCTACGAGCAGTACTTC

D: -
size: -
J: TRBJ1-6
V: TRBV19
CDR3: CASSIRDSYNSPLHF
DNA: TGTGCCAGTAGTATCAGGGACTCCTATAATTCACCCCTCCACTTT

D: -
size: many
J: TRBJ2-2
V: TRBV10-1
CDR3: CASPSEAGSNTGELFF
DNA: TGCGCCAGCCCCTCCGAGGCGGGGTCGAACACCGGGGAGCTGTTTTTT

D: TRBD1
size: many
J: TRBJ2-7
V: TRBV30
CDR3: CAWSRDRGKQYF
DNA: TGTGCCTGGAGTCGGGACAGAGGCAAGCAGTACTTC

D: -
size: many
J: TRBJ1-3
V: TRBV28
CDR3: CASSVRLPRRGNTIYF
DNA: TGTGCCAGCAGTGTTAGACTTCCGCGGCGTGGAAACACCATATATTTT

D: TRBD1
size: few
J: TRBJ1-5
V: TRBV9
CDR3: CASSVEATGTANQPQHF
DNA: TGTGCCAGCAGCGTAGAAGCCACCGGGACAGCTAATCAGCCCCAGCATTTT

D: TRBD1
size: many
J: TRBJ1-1
V: TRBV12-3/TRBV12-4
CDR3: CASSSLGTGGFAEAFF
DNA: TGTGCCAGCAGTTCCCTCGGGACAGGGGGCTTCGCTGAAGCTTTCTTT

D: -
size: -
J: TRBJ1-2
V: TRBV20-1
CDR3: CSAGSRDGYTF
DNA: TGCAGTGCGGGATCCAGGGATGGCTACACCTTC

D: -
size: few
J: TRBJ1-3
V: TRBV5-4
CDR3: CASSLERGGPSGNTIYF
DNA: TGTGCCAGCAGCTTGGAAAGGGGAGGTCCCTCTGGAAACACCATATATTTT

D: -
size: few
J: TRBJ2-7
V: TRBV24-1
CDR3: CATSDWYSYEQYF
DNA: TGTGCCACCAGTGATTGGTATAGCTACGAGCAGTACTTC

D: -
size: many
J: TRBJ1-1
V: TRBV24-1
CDR3: CATSDSRTGMGNTEAFF
DNA: TGTGCCACCAGTGATTCCCGAACAGGGATGGGGAACACTGAAGCTTTCTTT

D: TRBD1
size: -
J: TRBJ2-7
V: TRBV15
CDR3: CATSDGQGTYEQYF
DNA: TGTGCCACCAGCGATGGACAGGGGACCTACGAGCAGTACTTC

D: TRBD2
size: few
J: TRBJ2-3
V: TRBV27
CDR3: CASSSSGRDKDTQYF
DNA: TGTGCCAGCAGCTCTAGCGGGAGGGATAAGGATACGCAGTATTTT

D: -
size: many
J: TRBJ1-5
V: TRBV7-8
CDR3: CASSLAGQPGQPQHF
DNA: TGTGCCAGCAGCTTAGCCGGCCAGCCCGGTCAGCCCCAGCATTTT

D: -
size: many
J: TRBJ2-7
V: TRBV20-1
CDR3: CSARDRVAVYEQYF
DNA: TGCAGTGCTAGAGATCGGGTAGCGGTCTACGAGCAGTACTTC

D: TRBD1
size: -
J: TRBJ2-7
V: TRBV30
CDR3: CAWNSPGQGHEQYF
DNA: TGTGCCTGGAATTCACCTGGACAGGGGCACGAGCAGTACTTC

D: TRBD1
size: -
J: TRBJ1-1
V: TRBV12-3/TRBV12-4
CDR3: CASSFGTGASGTEAFF
DNA: TGTGCCAGCAGTTTCGGGACAGGGGCTAGTGGCACTGAAGCTTTCTTT

D: -
size: -
J: TRBJ1-3
V: TRBV4-1
CDR3: CASSQGESSGNTIYF
DNA: TGCGCCAGCAGCCAAGGGGAGAGCTCTGGAAACACCATATATTTT

D: -
size: many
J: TRBJ1-1
V: TRBV30
CDR3: CAWSVTPGTEAFF
DNA: TGTGCCTGGAGTGTTACGCCGGGCACTGAAGCTTTCTTT

D: -
size: many
J: TRBJ2-3
V: TRBV4-1
CDR3: CASSQGRAGWSTDTQYF
DNA: TGCGCCAGCAGCCAAGGGAGGGCAGGGTGGAGCACAGATACGCAGTATTTT

D: TRBD2
size: many
J: TRBJ2-5
V: TRBV7-2
CDR3: CASSWGLAGNQETQYF
DNA: TGTGCCAGCAGCTGGGGTCTAGCGGGGAACCAAGAGACCCAGTACTTC

D: TRBD2
size: many
J: TRBJ2-4
V: TRBV7-2
CDR3: CASGPGTSGAKNIQYF
DNA: TGTGCCAGCGGTCCCGGGACTAGCGGGGCTAAAAACATTCAGTACTTC